This T cell receptor (beta chain) was recovered during a study of cytomegalovirus exposure and HLA in healthy donors. Study-level background: Within the Caucasian-associated ancestry cluster were under 85% of the roughly 400 genotyped donors. Study-level points and caveats: The productive fraction for most TCR beta V segments was about 90% or about 30% in an earlier analysis.

V was trimmed by 6 bases and J by 3 bases, leaving 21 bases between them. Looked up from germline, CDR1 is MRHNA and CDR2 is SNTAGT. The CDR3 spans 17 residues. As regards this clone: Its antigen is still unknown.

A multiplex PCR was run with 60 Vbeta primers and 13 Jbeta primers. TCRdb's copy holds only in-frame clones and misses some; the assay was immunoSEQ multiplex PCR. The data show about 210,000 clones, with about 80% seen just once and about 10% held by the top ten. This clonotype originated in a woman aged 50 to 60 in good health and CMV-seropositive. Material: PBMCs. V gene TRBV6-4 combines with J gene TRBJ2-1; no firm D call. The CDR3 nucleotides read TGTGCCAGCAGCAAGGCCTTGGCGGAAGAATTCTACAATGAGCAGTTCTTC. Its protein is CASSKALAEEFYNEQFF.